Shown below are 3 T cell receptor beta chains from a single sample sequenced in a study of cytomegalovirus exposure and HLA in healthy donors. The PCR used 60 Vbeta and 13 Jbeta primers. The data were produced by immunoSEQ multiplex PCR, yet TCRdb's version contains in-frame clones alone and is incomplete. The profile covers some 140,000 clones, with approximately 80% appearing a single time and approximately 1.6% taken by the ten largest. The sample taken for sequencing was PBMCs. The source of these receptors is a woman in her late teens or twenties in good health and CMV-seronegative.

J is TRBJ1-2 and V is TRBV27, with D maybe TRBD1 (5 bases). Deletions cut 7 bases from V and 3 bases from J, with 18 bases between. There are 15 residues in the CDR3. Germline CDR1 and CDR2: MNHEY and SMNVEV (reference sequence). The CDR3 region is CASKMYGRADYGYTF. CDR3 DNA sequence: TGTGCCAGCAAGATGTACGGCAGGGCTGACTATGGCTACACCTTC.

The chain recombines TRBV6-1 with TRBJ2-5, with TRBD2 as a possible D gene (5 bases). The CDR3 is 12 amino acids. V was shortened by 8 bases and J by 1 base, with 8 bases between the two germline ends. Looked up from germline, CDR1 is MNHNS and CDR2 is SASEGT. This chain's CDR3 is CASSDSQETQYF. CDR3 bases: TGTGCCAGCTCGGACTCCCAAGAGACCCAGTACTTC.

CDR3 sequence (DNA): TGCGCCAGCAGCTTAACCCCTGGTTCAGGGTACAATGAGCAGTTCTTC. Its translation is CASSLTPGSGYNEQFF. The chain employs TRBV5-1 and TRBJ2-1; tentatively, D is TRBD1 (5 bases). The CDR3 sequence is 16 residues long. The germline V gene encodes CDR1 SGHRS and CDR2 YFSETQ. V dropped 2 bases and J dropped 4 bases, with 16 bases sitting between them.